This TCR beta chain is from a study of CD8 T cells in Susac syndrome. Germline-derived CDR1 and CDR2 are SGHDT and YYEEEE. The CDR3 runs 13 residues. V lost 2 bases, J lost 1 base, and 6 bases lay in between. With random hexamers, roughly 0.45 to 1 ug RNA was reverse transcribed. Via MiXCR, TCRdb re-called the immunoSEQ multiplex PCR reads, giving one row per CDR3 protein. The data contain 120,000 to 150,000 distinct CDR3 sequences, 90% to 95% of them singletons. Sequencing was carried out using CD8+ T cells from PBMCs. The genes are TRBV5-6 and TRBJ1-1; D is unclear. The sequence came from a human donor in good health. The CDR3 protein is CASSFWQNTEAFF. CDR3 DNA sequence: TGTGCCAGCAGCTTTTGGCAGAACACTGAAGCTTTCTTT.